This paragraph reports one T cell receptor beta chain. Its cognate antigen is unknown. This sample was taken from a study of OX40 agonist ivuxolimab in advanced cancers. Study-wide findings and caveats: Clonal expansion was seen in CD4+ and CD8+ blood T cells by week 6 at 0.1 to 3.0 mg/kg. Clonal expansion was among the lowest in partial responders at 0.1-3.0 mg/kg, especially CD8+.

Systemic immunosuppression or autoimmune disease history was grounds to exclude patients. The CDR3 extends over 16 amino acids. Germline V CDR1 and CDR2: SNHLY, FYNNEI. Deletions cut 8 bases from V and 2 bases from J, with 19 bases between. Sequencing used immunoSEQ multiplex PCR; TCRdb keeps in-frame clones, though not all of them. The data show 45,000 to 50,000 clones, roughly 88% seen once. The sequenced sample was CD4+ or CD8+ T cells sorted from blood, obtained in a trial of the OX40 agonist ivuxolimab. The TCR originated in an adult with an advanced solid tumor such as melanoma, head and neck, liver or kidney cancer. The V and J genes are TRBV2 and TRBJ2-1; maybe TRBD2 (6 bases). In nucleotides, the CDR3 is TGTGCCAGCTGGAGGGGTATTGCGGGGCCCTACAATGAGCAGTTCTTC. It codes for CASWRGIAGPYNEQFF.